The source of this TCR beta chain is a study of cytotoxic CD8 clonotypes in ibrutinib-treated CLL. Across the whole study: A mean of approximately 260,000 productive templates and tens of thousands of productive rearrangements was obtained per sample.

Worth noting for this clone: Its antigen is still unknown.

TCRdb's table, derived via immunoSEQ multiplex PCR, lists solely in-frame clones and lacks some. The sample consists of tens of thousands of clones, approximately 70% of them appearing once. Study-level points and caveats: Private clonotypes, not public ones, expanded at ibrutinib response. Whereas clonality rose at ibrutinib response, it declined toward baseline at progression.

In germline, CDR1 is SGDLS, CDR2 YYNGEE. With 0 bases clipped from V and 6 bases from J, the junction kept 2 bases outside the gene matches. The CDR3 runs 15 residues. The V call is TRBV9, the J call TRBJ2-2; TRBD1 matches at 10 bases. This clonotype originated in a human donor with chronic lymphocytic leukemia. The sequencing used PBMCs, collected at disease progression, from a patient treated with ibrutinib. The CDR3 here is CASSVVGQGAGELFF. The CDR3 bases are TGTGCCAGCAGCGTAGTTGGACAGGGGGCCGGGGAGCTGTTTTTT. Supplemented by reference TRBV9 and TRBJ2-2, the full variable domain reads DSGVTQTPKHLITATGQRVTLRCSPRSGDLSVYWYQQSLDQGLQFLIQYYNGEERAKGNILERFSAQQFPDLHSELNLSSLELGDSALYFCASSVVGQGAGELFFGEGSRLTVL.